This T cell receptor (beta chain) was recorded in a study of human T cells and chemical hapten exposure. Looking at the study overall: Small pooled library volume differences mainly caused per-sample TCR yield variation.

Trimming shortened V by 4 bases and J by 9 bases, and 14 bases separated the two germline ends. The length of the CDR3 is 13 residues. CDR1 SGDLS and CDR2 YYNGEE come from the germline V gene. This clonotype has just a few counts. TCRdb re-derived calls from the RACE reads in MiXCR, one entry per CDR3 protein. The data show fewer than 50,000 distinct CDR3 sequences, about 3.7% seen once. The time point here: healthy volunteer bleed at 6 weeks. Unfractionated whole blood yielded the extracted total RNA. Material: whole blood. This TCR came from a human donor in good health. Some clones in this sample may be carry-over from other donors' samples. The chain carries TRBV9 and TRBJ2-1; D might be TRBD2 (6 bases). The CDR3 nucleotides are TGTGCCAGCAGCCCCCCACGGGAGATTGAGCAGTTCTTC. The encoded protein is CASSPPREIEQFF.